The subject of this entry is one TCR beta chain. No antigen is known for it. Some clones are missing from TCRdb's copy, which holds only in-frame ones; the method was immunoSEQ multiplex PCR. The table lists millions of clones, approximately 95% of them singletons. The entry originates in a study of shared clonotypes between healthy human individuals. At the level of the study: CD4 naive cells filled three plates per donor, CD4 memory three, CD8 naive two and CD8 memory one. Findings and caveats of the study: Memory subsets had estimated richness that was generally smaller than that of naive subsets. Among a few donors, roughly 5% of naive CD4 clonotypes were found in common. Although depth was large, rarefaction showed that sequencing of the sorted subsets was incomplete.

The CDR3 length is 18 residues. CDR1 and CDR2 from the germline V gene are SEHNR and FQNEAQ (reference sequence). The ends were cut back, 2 bases at V and 5 bases at J, with 24 bases in the middle. CD45RO-negative, CCR7-positively selected cells formed the naive CD8 fraction, excluding terminally differentiated effector memory CD45RA+ cells. V is TRBV7-9 and J is TRBJ2-5, with D perhaps matching TRBD1 (6 bases). Sequences were obtained from naive CD8+ T cells sorted from blood. This TCR was recovered from a young man in good health. CDR3 bases: TGTGCCAGCAGCTTAAGCCGAACAGGGAGCGTGGTTGGGGAGACCCAGTACTTC. Amino acids: CASSLSRTGSVVGETQYF.